This T cell receptor (beta chain) emerged from a study of blood T cell repertoires in COVID-19. For the study at large: Specimens from acute and convalescent COVID-19 originated in the United States, Italy and Spain. T cells, B-cell-depleted T cells, or PBMCs provided the cDNA or gDNA that served as material.

CDR1 is MDHEN, CDR2 SYDVKM, per germline. Trimming stripped 6 bases from V and 3 bases from J, with 11 bases between. There are 13 residues in the CDR3. Repertoires were generated with immunoSEQ multiplex PCR, while TCRdb's copy carries only in-frame clones and drops some. The sample includes 390,000 or so clones, roughly 90% of them seen just once. Followed over time, Seattle patients had been enrolled while infection was active. The rearrangement joins TRBV28 to TRBJ1-1, with D possibly being TRBD1 (5 bases). The clonotype comes from a young woman with COVID-19, enrolled during active disease. The sample consisted of peripheral blood. The CDR3 loop is CASSPDRYTEAFF. Written as DNA, the CDR3 is TGTGCCAGCAGCCCCGACAGATACACTGAAGCTTTCTTT.